The present entry profiles one T cell receptor beta chain with its context. As yet, its antigen is unknown. Profiling relied on immunoSEQ multiplex PCR, and the TCRdb table lists in-frame clones only, not all of them. The repertoire holds roughly 140,000 clones, with 88% as singletons. The germline V gene encodes CDR1 MNHEY and CDR2 SMNVEV (reference sequence). V lost 5 bases to trimming and J lost 2 bases, with 10 bases between them. This CDR3 spans 14 amino acids. The sample is drawn from a study of T cell responses to AZD1222 COVID-19 vaccine. Points from the study as a whole: Only a handful of AZD1222 recipients, more than 5 in all, had baseline seropositivity.

V usage is TRBV27 and J usage is TRBJ1-5, with no clear D. The source material was peripheral blood, sampled on day 0 of MenACWY control vaccination. This sequence originates from an adult in good health. This chain's CDR3 is CASSPRAGNQPQHF. CDR3 coding DNA: TGTGCCAGCAGTCCTCGGGCAGGCAATCAGCCCCAGCATTTT.